Shown below are 2 T cell receptor beta chains from a single sample sequenced in a study of immune evolution from preneoplasia to lung adenocarcinoma. Produced via immunoSEQ multiplex PCR; TCRdb's table is partial and in-frame only. This sample has several thousand clones, with about 68% found just once. The specimen sequenced was FFPE lung adenocarcinoma in situ tissue. These receptors all come from a person between 60 and 80 years old with lung adenocarcinoma.

The J gene is TRBJ2-3, the V gene TRBV11-2, with 8 nucleotides matching TRBD1. The germline CDR1 and CDR2 sequences are SGHAT and FQNNGV. The CDR3 runs 16 residues. V trimming: 5 bases; J trimming: 7 bases; junction bases outside the gene matches: 14. In nucleotides, the CDR3 is TGTGCCAGCAGCCAAATCCGGGACAGGCGCTTTAATACGCAGTATTTT. It codes for CASSQIRDRRFNTQYF.

The V call is TRBV15, the J call TRBJ1-1; no clear D. Germline V CDR1 and CDR2: LNHNV, YYDKDF (reference sequence). Trimming removed 3 bases from V and 1 base from J, with 6 bases in between. This CDR3 comprises 13 residues. CDR3: CATSSRANTEAFF. The CDR3 DNA sequence: TGTGCCACCAGCAGTCGGGCGAACACTGAAGCTTTCTTT.